Given below is one TCR beta chain in context. A few counts support this clonotype. Its specific antigen is unknown. The input lacks base qualities; no much larger clone sits a single base away. The data stem from a study of blood T cells in healthy people across ages (dated by TCRdb to the mid-2010s). Context from the whole study: In model experiments, roughly one uniquely barcoded TCR beta cDNA molecule per two T cells was captured by template switching. To track age-related changes in TCR beta repertoire diversity, the study relied on deep sequencing normalized with unique cDNA molecular identifiers. Donors were grouped into four age groups: young (average approximately 16 years), middle-aged (39), aged (about 59) and long-lived (approximately 82). To avoid experimental bias, donors of different ages were randomly spread across the sequencing lanes. For two donors (one aged 18 to 29 and one aged 80 or older), the study analyzed two additional independent replicas of 1 million unique cDNA reads from the same blood draw. Findings and caveats that apply to the study as a whole: Observed TCR beta diversity per million T cells fell roughly linearly with age, and a significant reduction was already apparent by age about 36. Because the CMV infection status of the donors was unknown, age-related changes in expanded clonotypes may potentially have been confounded. Compared with the aged group, the long-lived group had more naive CD4+ T cells, fewer expanded clones and increased TCR diversity, a pattern suggesting age selection. Conclusive comparison of naive and antigen-experienced compartments was prevented by the profiling of bulk unsorted PBMCs. Estimates of total diversity based on one million sequenced T cells were regarded as lower bounds and as underestimates. A strong correlation was found between observed TCR beta diversity and the percentage of naive T cells measured by flow cytometry.

CDR1 and CDR2 were assigned from the germline V gene as SGDLS and YYNGEE. V is pared back by 0 bases and J by 2 bases, with 9 bases lying between the germline termini. From the cysteine through the phenylalanine, the CDR3 covers 14 amino acids. Just the 42-base CDR3 DNA is kept, in frame starting at base 1. The receptor library was made with 5' RACE. Data came from an Illumina HiSeq 2500. A second PCR of roughly 7 to 12 cycles was run with a J-beta primer mix and a sample-barcoded 5' primer. A template-switch 5' adaptor carrying 12 random nucleotides introduced a unique molecular identifier onto each TCR beta cDNA molecule. Each sample yielded at least 2.5 million CDR3-containing paired-end reads. First-strand cDNA synthesis was performed from all RNA using the Mint cDNA synthesis kit, with priming by a TRBC-specific oligonucleotide. After uracil-DNA glycosylase treatment, a first 18-cycle PCR used universal primers M1SS and BC2_uni_R on all cDNA. In the authors' own workflow: Normalization of each sample was performed by random selection of 1 million high-quality reads, each carrying a distinct molecular identifier. Instead of being binned into consensus sequences, reads with shared molecular identifiers were discarded. MiTCR, run with a Q25 quality threshold and the strictest error-elimination algorithm, handled CDR3 identification, clonotype clustering and error correction. Lower-bound total TCR beta diversity was estimated with a nonparametric unseen species model using Euler transformation. TCRdb reprocessed the public reads (quality trimming at Q25 with fastp, clone calling with MiXCR) and kept in-frame beta chains. Rows are combined by CDR3 protein, so each entry shows the most common genes and DNA. These V and J calls derive from TCRdb rather than the authors' analysis. The sample table contains some 800,000 distinct CDR3 sequences; only one count was recorded for approximately 44% of them. In total, the top ten clones hold roughly a fifth of the sample.

Systemically healthy Caucasian individuals from Russia, some 38 in total and aged roughly 6 to 100 years, were included as donors. About 9.6 milliliters of peripheral blood were collected from each donor into EDTA-treated Vacutainer tubes. PBMCs were isolated by Ficoll-Paque density-gradient centrifugation, with at least 6 million obtained per sample. Trizol reagent was used to extract total RNA from the PBMCs, yielding at least 5 micrograms per sample. For every donor, an aliquot of PBMCs went through flow cytometry to measure the percentages of naive CD45RAhigh/CD27high T cells. The chain joins TRBV9 to TRBJ2-7; the D gene cannot be resolved beyond TRBD1 or TRBD2, each matching 5 bases. The receptor comes from a man in his 60s in good health. Sequencing used blood. The DNA is TGTGCCAGCAGCGTAGGAGGGGATCCCTACGAGCAGTACTTC. It is translated as CASSVGGDPYEQYF.